This TCR beta chain comes out of a study of PD-L1 blockade in urothelial cancer. Looking at the study overall: Male patients with bladder-origin urothelial cancer numbered twenty-five of 29. The analyses of blood took place 3 weeks (second dose) and 6 weeks after treatment start.

Germline values: CDR1 SGHTA, CDR2 FQGTGA. With 2 bases clipped from V and 4 bases from J, the junction kept 2 bases outside the gene matches. The CDR3 sequence is 13 residues long. About this clone itself: This sample includes further DNA sequences coding for the same CDR3.

As to time point: pretreatment peripheral blood. Locally advanced or metastatic urothelial carcinoma affected the patients. All patients handed over anywhere from 1 to 8 samples, pretreatment and on-treatment. Produced via immunoSEQ multiplex PCR; TCRdb's table is partial and in-frame only. The sample has around 82,000 clones; less than 90% are singletons. This TCR was recovered from a man between 60 and 75 years old with urothelial cancer. V and J are TRBV7-3 and TRBJ2-7, with TRBD1 matching 7 bases. Sequenced here: PBMCs, sampled around atezolizumab (anti-PD-L1) treatment. CDR3 sequence (DNA): TGTGCCAGCAGCTTAGGGACAGCTTACGAGCAGTACTTC. Translated: CASSLGTAYEQYF.